The source of this T cell receptor (beta chain) is a study of blood T cells in healthy people across ages. As for the study in general: Template switching caught about one barcoded beta molecule for each two T cells. General study findings and limits: PBMCs that were unsorted prevented a conclusive naive versus antigen-experienced comparison. Relative to aged donors, long-lived donors carried more naive CD4+ cells and displayed higher diversity. As age increased, TCR beta diversity per million T cells fell in a roughly linear fashion.

A sample-barcoded 5' primer and a J-beta primer mix were used in a second PCR of about 7 to 12 cycles. From the 5' RACE reads, TCRdb called clonotypes with MiXCR, one entry per CDR3 protein. This table has about 1.8 million distinct CDR3 sequences, about 49% appearing once. V lost 5 bases, J lost 6 bases, and 8 bases stayed unmatched. The CDR3 extends over 16 amino acids. CDR1 MDHEN and CDR2 SYDVKM come from the germline V gene. In its sample, this clonotype was seen a few times. The target antigen is unknown. Sequenced input: blood. The sequence came from a woman between 40 and 55 years old in good health. V is TRBV28 and J is TRBJ2-3; 13 bases fit TRBD2. CDR3 protein: CASSPRTSGGLDTQYF. CDR3 in DNA: TGTGCCAGCAGTCCCCGGACTAGCGGGGGTTTGGATACGCAGTATTTT.